The 13 T cell receptor beta chains reported below all come from one sample, sequenced in a study of CD8 T cells in ankylosing spondylitis. No antigen has been identified for these receptors. Study results and caveats: What appeared characteristic of ankylosing spondylitis blood was a TCR beta motif of several highly homologous variants.

One entry per CDR3 protein results from TCRdb running MiXCR on the 5' RACE reads. Counted here are some 700,000 distinct CDR3 sequences, 15% to 20% occurring once; the ten biggest clones make up around 19%. Sequencing was done on a sample of blood, either unsorted or a sorted T cell fraction (not recorded which). The receptors shown here come from a male donor with ankylosing spondylitis.

This clonotype was observed many times. This chain joins TRBV12-3 or TRBV12-4 and TRBJ2-1; 11 bases align to TRBD2. J gave up 6 bases and V 5 bases, and 6 bases lay outside the gene matches. This CDR3 spans 15 amino acids. CDR3 loop: CASSATSGISNEQFF. For the CDR3, the DNA is TGTGCCAGCAGTGCGACTAGCGGGATATCCAATGAGCAGTTCTTC.

This clonotype has a count of ten or more. The chain uses TRBV27 and TRBJ1-1, with 10 nucleotides matching TRBD1. J lost 11 bases, V lost 6 bases, and 15 bases had no gene match. This CDR3 is 15 amino acids long. From germline, CDR1 is MNHEY and CDR2 SMNVEV (reference sequence). CDR3 in amino acids: CASSPRAGTGVSAFF. The DNA of the CDR3 is TGTGCCAGCAGCCCGCGAGCCGGGACAGGGGTTTCTGCTTTCTTT.

The J gene is TRBJ2-4, the V gene TRBV5-1, with a tentative D call TRBD1 (6 bases). Germline CDR1 reads SGHRS; CDR2 reads YFSETQ. This CDR3 has 15 amino acids. Trimming pared 0 bases from V and 5 bases from J, leaving 12 bases between. CDR3 nucleotide sequence: TGCGCCAGCAGCTTGGCAGGGACACCGGAAAACATTCAGTACTTC. This encodes CASSLAGTPENIQYF.

This clonotype showed up just a few times. V and J are TRBV18 and TRBJ2-7; D uncertain. V was shortened by 4 bases and J by 0 bases, with 10 bases between the two germline ends. Germline CDR1 and CDR2: KGHSH and LQKENI. This CDR3 has 14 residues. CDR3 nucleotides: TGTGCCAGCTCACAAGGACGGAGCTCCTACGAGCAGTACTTC. Its translation: CASSQGRSSYEQYF.

This clonotype has just a few counts. The V gene is TRBV9, the J gene TRBJ2-7; the D is unclear. This CDR3 has 15 residues. V was pared by 3 bases and J by 0 bases, with 13 bases between. CDR1 and CDR2 from the germline V gene are SGDLS and YYNGEE. The CDR3 protein is CASSAFLGPSYEQYF. In DNA, the CDR3 is TGTGCCAGCAGCGCCTTCCTAGGCCCCTCCTACGAGCAGTACTTC.

V gene TRBV6-6 combines with J gene TRBJ1-2; D may be TRBD1 (5 bases). The CDR3 sequence is 12 residues long. From germline, CDR1 is MNHNY and CDR2 SVGAGI (reference sequence). V lost 5 bases, J lost 8 bases, and 12 bases lay in between. DNA of the CDR3: TGTGCCAGCAGTACCAAAGGGGACGGCTACACCTTC. Amino acid sequence: CASSTKGDGYTF.

The V call is TRBV6-1, the J call TRBJ2-5, with a tentative D call TRBD2 (5 bases). CDR3 length: 14 residues. Germline values: CDR1 MNHNS, CDR2 SASEGT. V lost 4 bases and J lost 4, with 13 bases in between. The CDR3: CASSAQRGLETQYF. CDR3 nucleotides: TGTGCCAGCAGTGCCCAAAGAGGGTTAGAGACCCAGTACTTC.

The chain recombines TRBV7-3 with TRBJ1-2; a weak D match, TRBD1 (5 bases). CDR1 is SGHTA, CDR2 FQGTGA, per germline. V gave up 2 bases and J gave up 2 bases, with 12 bases separating them. The CDR3 totals 15 residues. The CDR3 protein is CASSLSPTENYGYTF. In nucleotides, the CDR3 is TGTGCCAGCAGCTTATCCCCGACAGAAAACTATGGCTACACCTTC.

The chain has TRBV7-9 and TRBJ1-4; D might be TRBD1 (5 bases). The V end was cut by 1 base, the J end by 8 bases, with 11 bases between. This CDR3 comprises 14 residues. Germline CDR1 SEHNR, CDR2 FQNEAQ (reference sequence). CDR3 loop: CASSLGGTPEKLFF. CDR3 coding DNA: TGTGCCAGCAGCTTAGGCGGGACTCCCGAAAAACTGTTTTTT.

The rearrangement joins TRBV4-1 to TRBJ2-1, with 11 bases identical to TRBD2. This CDR3 has 16 residues. V shed 2 bases, J shed 8 bases, and the junction held 8 bases outside the gene matches. Germline V gene data show CDR1 as MGHRA and CDR2 as YSYEKL. The CDR3 region has the DNA TGCGCCAGCAGCCAACCGACTAGCGGGAAAAAGGATGAGCAGTTCTTC. Its protein is CASSQPTSGKKDEQFF.

This clonotype was counted only a few times. The chain has TRBV24-1 and TRBJ2-2; D not resolved. V dropped 2 bases and J dropped 5 bases, with 11 bases sitting between them. The CDR3 is made up of 15 amino acids. Germline lookup yields CDR1 KGHDR and CDR2 SFDVKD. This CDR3 is CATSDYAQRTGELFF. In DNA, the CDR3 is TGTGCCACCAGTGATTACGCACAGAGGACCGGGGAGCTGTTTTTT.

This clonotype was picked up a small number of times. The chain couples TRBV4-1 to TRBJ2-7, with 9 bases lining up with TRBD1. With V trimmed by 4 bases and J by 7 bases, 8 bases remained unmatched. CDR1 and CDR2 from the germline V gene are MGHRA and YSYEKL. The CDR3 is 14 residues long. CDR3 in DNA: TGCGCCAGCAGCCCAATACAGGGGGCTGGTGAGCAGTACTTC. Its protein is CASSPIQGAGEQYF.

V usage is TRBV9 and J usage is TRBJ2-2; D may be TRBD1 or TRBD2 (7 bases each). Germline V gene lookup returns CDR1 SGDLS and CDR2 YYNGEE. V was cut by 8 bases and J by 4 bases, with 15 bases left in between. The CDR3 covers 14 residues. This CDR3 is CASSGRGPTGELFF. The CDR3 coding sequence is TGTGCCAGTTCGGGGAGGGGGCCCACCGGGGAGCTGTTTTTT. Looking up the rest from reference TRBV9 and TRBJ2-2 gives the full variable domain: DSGVTQTPKHLITATGQRVTLRCSPRSGDLSVYWYQQSLDQGLQFLIQYYNGEERAKGNILERFSAQQFPDLHSELNLSSLELGDSALYFCASSGRGPTGELFFGEGSRLTVL.